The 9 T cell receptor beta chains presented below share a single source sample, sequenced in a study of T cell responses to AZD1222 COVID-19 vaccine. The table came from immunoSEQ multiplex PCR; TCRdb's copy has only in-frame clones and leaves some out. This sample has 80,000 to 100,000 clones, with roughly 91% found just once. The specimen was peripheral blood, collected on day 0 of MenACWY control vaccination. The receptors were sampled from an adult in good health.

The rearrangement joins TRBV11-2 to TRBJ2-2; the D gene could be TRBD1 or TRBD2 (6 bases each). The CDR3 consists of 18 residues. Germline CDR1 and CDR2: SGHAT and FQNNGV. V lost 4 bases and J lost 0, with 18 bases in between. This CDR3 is CASSSSRRGAPNTGELFF. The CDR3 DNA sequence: TGTGCCAGCAGCTCGTCCCGGAGGGGGGCCCCGAACACCGGGGAGCTGTTTTTT.

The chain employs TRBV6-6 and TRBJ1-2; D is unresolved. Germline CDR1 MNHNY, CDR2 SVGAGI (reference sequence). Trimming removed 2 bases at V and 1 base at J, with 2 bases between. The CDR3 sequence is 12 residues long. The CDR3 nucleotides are TGTGCCAGCAGTTACGGTAACTATGGCTACACCTTC. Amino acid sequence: CASSYGNYGYTF.

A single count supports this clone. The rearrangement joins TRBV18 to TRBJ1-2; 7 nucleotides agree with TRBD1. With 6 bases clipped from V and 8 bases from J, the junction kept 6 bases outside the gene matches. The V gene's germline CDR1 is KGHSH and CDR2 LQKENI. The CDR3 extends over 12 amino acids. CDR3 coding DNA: TGTGCCAGCTCGCTACAGGGGAACGGCTACACCTTC. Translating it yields CASSLQGNGYTF.

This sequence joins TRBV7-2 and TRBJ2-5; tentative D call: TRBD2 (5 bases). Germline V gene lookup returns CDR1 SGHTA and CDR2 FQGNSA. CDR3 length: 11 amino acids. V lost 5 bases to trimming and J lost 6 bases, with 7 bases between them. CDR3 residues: CASSREKTQYF. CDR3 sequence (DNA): TGTGCCAGCAGCCGGGAAAAGACCCAGTACTTC.

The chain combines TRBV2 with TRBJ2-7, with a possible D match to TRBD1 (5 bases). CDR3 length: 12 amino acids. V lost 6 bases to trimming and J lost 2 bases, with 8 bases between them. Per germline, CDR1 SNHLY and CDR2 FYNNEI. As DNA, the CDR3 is TGTGCCAGCAGGCAAGGGGCCTACGAGCAGTACTTC. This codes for CASRQGAYEQYF.

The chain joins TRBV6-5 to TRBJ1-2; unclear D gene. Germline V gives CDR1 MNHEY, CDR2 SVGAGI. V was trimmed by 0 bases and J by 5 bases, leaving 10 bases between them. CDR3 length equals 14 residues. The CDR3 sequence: CASSYSGTNYGYTF. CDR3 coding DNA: TGTGCCAGCAGTTACTCGGGAACAAATTATGGCTACACCTTC.

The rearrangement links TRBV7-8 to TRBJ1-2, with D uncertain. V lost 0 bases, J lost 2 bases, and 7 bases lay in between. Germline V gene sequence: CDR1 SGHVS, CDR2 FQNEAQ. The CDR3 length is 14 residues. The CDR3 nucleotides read TGTGCCAGCAGCTTAGCGAGGCTGAACTATGGCTACACCTTC. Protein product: CASSLARLNYGYTF.

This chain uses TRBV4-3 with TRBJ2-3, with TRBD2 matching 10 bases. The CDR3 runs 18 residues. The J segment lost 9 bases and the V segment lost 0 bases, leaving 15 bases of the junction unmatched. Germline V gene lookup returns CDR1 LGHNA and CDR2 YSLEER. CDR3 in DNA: TGCGCCAGCAGCCAAGATAGGAGCAGGGGCCTAGCGGGGGTAACGCAGTATTTT. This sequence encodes CASSQDRSRGLAGVTQYF.

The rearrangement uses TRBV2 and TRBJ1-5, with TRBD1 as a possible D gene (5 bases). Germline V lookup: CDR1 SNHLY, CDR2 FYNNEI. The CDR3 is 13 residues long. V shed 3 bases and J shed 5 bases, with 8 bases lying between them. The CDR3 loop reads CASSDRADQPQHF. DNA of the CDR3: TGTGCCAGCAGTGACAGGGCCGATCAGCCCCAGCATTTT. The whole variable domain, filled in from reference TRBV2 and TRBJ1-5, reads EPEVTQTPSHQVTQMGQEVILRCVPISNHLYFYWYRQILGQKVEFLVSFYNNEISEKSEIFDDQFSVERPDGSNFTLKIRSTKLEDSAMYFCASSDRADQPQHFGDGTRLSIL.